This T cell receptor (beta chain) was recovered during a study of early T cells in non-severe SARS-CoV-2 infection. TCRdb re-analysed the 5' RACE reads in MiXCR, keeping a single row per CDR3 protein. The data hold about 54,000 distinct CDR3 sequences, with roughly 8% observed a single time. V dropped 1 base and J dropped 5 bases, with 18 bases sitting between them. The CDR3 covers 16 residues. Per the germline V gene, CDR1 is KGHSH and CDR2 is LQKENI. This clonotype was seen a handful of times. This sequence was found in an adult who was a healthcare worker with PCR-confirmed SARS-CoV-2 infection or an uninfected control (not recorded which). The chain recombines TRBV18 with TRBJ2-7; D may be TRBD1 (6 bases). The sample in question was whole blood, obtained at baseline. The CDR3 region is CASSPLPPGAGDEQYF. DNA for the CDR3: TGTGCCAGCTCACCACTTCCCCCAGGGGCTGGTGACGAGCAGTACTTC.